The rows below give T cell receptor beta chains drawn from one sample of a study of blood T cell repertoires in COVID-19. This table comes from immunoSEQ multiplex PCR, and its TCRdb copy is limited to in-frame clones, with some not included. The sample contains some 120,000 clones, roughly four fifths of which appear only once. Material: peripheral blood. All receptors come from a woman in her forties or fifties with acute or convalescent COVID-19. Both conserved end residues are part of each CDR3. D genes are given only for firm matches. The size of a clone is reported for some rows only, either as once, few or many, or as a class for expanded clones.

d_call	v_call	clone_size	j_call	cdr3_aa	cdr3_nt
NA	TRBV6-5	NA	TRBJ2-7	CASSYSSGFGGEQYF	TGTGCCAGCAGTTACTCGTCCGGTTTTGGCGGCGAGCAGTACTTC
NA	TRBV27	NA	TRBJ1-2	CASRKENSGTRSNYGYTF	TGTGCCAGCAGGAAGGAGAATTCCGGGACACGGTCAAACTATGGCTACACCTTC
NA	TRBV4-1	NA	TRBJ1-3	CASSLSGNTIYF	TGCGCCAGCAGTCTCTCTGGAAACACCATATATTTT
TRBD2	TRBV5-4	NA	TRBJ2-1	CASSREGGDHNEQFF	TGTGCCAGCAGCAGGGAGGGAGGGGATCACAATGAGCAGTTCTTC
NA	TRBV28	NA	TRBJ1-2	CASIRQGGYGYTF	TGTGCCAGCATAAGGCAGGGAGGGTATGGCTACACCTTC
TRBD2	TRBV10-2	NA	TRBJ2-5	CASSEQGTSGVETQYF	TGCGCCAGCAGTGAACAAGGGACTAGCGGGGTGGAGACCCAGTACTTC
TRBD1	TRBV3-1/TRBV3-2	NA	TRBJ2-2	CASSPWDRGTGELFF	TGTGCCAGCAGCCCGTGGGACAGGGGAACCGGGGAGCTGTTTTTT
NA	TRBV12-3/TRBV12-4	NA	TRBJ2-1	CASSPAARNEQFF	TGTGCCAGCAGTCCCGCCGCGAGAAATGAGCAGTTCTTC
NA	TRBV4-1	NA	TRBJ1-5	CASSQVGGSNQPQHF	TGCGCCAGCAGCCAAGTTGGGGGCAGCAATCAGCCCCAGCATTTT
TRBD1	TRBV2	few	TRBJ2-7	CASNRDRVDEQYF	TGTGCCAGCAACAGGGACAGGGTGGACGAGCAGTACTTC
TRBD1	TRBV4-2	NA	TRBJ2-7	CASSQSPPDRDYEQYF	TGTGCCAGCAGCCAAAGCCCCCCAGACAGGGACTACGAGCAGTACTTC
NA	TRBV5-3	NA	TRBJ2-7	CARSLVRTAYEQYF	TGTGCCAGAAGCTTGGTCAGGACAGCCTACGAGCAGTACTTC
NA	TRBV19	NA	TRBJ1-5	CASSIGPDQPQHF	TGTGCCAGTAGTATAGGGCCCGATCAGCCCCAGCATTTT
TRBD1	TRBV19	NA	TRBJ2-5	CASSIPGQGLETQYF	TGTGCCAGTAGTATACCGGGACAGGGGCTGGAGACCCAGTACTTC
TRBD1	TRBV6-5	NA	TRBJ1-6	CASVNRGSNSPLHF	TGTGCCAGCGTTAACAGGGGGTCGAATTCACCCCTCCACTTT